These 16 T cell receptor beta chains were sequenced from one sample in a study of cytomegalovirus exposure and HLA in healthy donors. 13 Jbeta primers and 60 Vbeta primers were used for the PCR. Profiled with immunoSEQ multiplex PCR; TCRdb holds only in-frame clones, not every one. The sample consists of about 150,000 clones, 81% of them appearing once. The source material was PBMCs. All receptors derive from a man between 45 and 60 years old in good health and CMV-seropositive.

This clone was seen only once. The chain joins TRBV5-4 to TRBJ2-5, with 7 bases lining up with TRBD2. The CDR3 covers 16 residues. Germline CDR1 and CDR2: SGHNT and YYREEE (reference sequence). V lost 3 bases, J lost 5 bases, and 13 bases stayed unmatched. The CDR3 region is CASSYTGLVKGETQYF. CDR3 sequence (DNA): TGTGCCAGCAGCTACACCGGACTAGTCAAGGGGGAGACCCAGTACTTC.

This clone was seen a handful of times. The chain has TRBV28 and TRBJ2-1; TRBD2 matches at 7 bases. V lost 2 bases and J lost 7; bases outside the gene matches: 11. The CDR3 sequence is 16 residues long. Germline CDR1 is MDHEN and CDR2 is SYDVKM. The CDR3 nucleotides read TGTGCCAGCAGTTTACGAGCGGGACCCAGAGGGAATGAGCAGTTCTTC. This gives the protein CASSLRAGPRGNEQFF.

J is TRBJ1-4 and V is TRBV5-1, with D unclear. The CDR3 is 14 residues long. The V end was cut by 0 bases, the J end by 10 bases, with 13 bases between. Germline loops: CDR1 SGHRS, CDR2 YFSETQ. For the CDR3, the DNA is TGCGCCAGCAGCTTGGATCAGCCAGAGGGAAAACTGTTTTTT. Protein sequence: CASSLDQPEGKLFF.

V is TRBV6-6 and J is TRBJ1-5, with D possibly matching TRBD1 (5 bases). The CDR3 runs to 15 residues. CDR1 is MNHNY, CDR2 SVGAGI, per germline (reference sequence). V was trimmed by 6 bases and J by 3 bases, leaving 15 bases between them. CDR3 sequence: CASSLTGGANQPQHF. The CDR3 DNA sequence: TGTGCCAGCAGCCTTACGGGCGGGGCCAATCAGCCCCAGCATTTT.

The gene calls are TRBV9 and TRBJ2-1; D is undetermined. CDR1 and CDR2 (germline): SGDLS, YYNGEE. V was trimmed by 4 bases and J by 0 bases, leaving 11 bases between them. This CDR3 contains 15 residues. CDR3 protein: CASSYHTTSYNEQFF. For the CDR3, the DNA is TGTGCCAGCAGCTATCACACAACCTCCTACAATGAGCAGTTCTTC.

The rearrangement uses TRBV6-5 and TRBJ1-1; D call uncertain. Trimming left V 2 bases short and J 7 bases short, with 8 bases between. The CDR3 is 12 amino acids. The germline gives CDR1 MNHEY, CDR2 SVGAGI. The CDR3, as DNA: TGTGCCAGCAGTTACGGCGGCCGTGAAGCTTTCTTT. This gives the protein CASSYGGREAFF.

The rearrangement links TRBV15 to TRBJ2-5, with a weak D call TRBD2 (6 bases). The CDR3 is made up of 14 amino acids. The germline V and J ends were trimmed by 4 bases and 4 bases, with 13 bases remaining between them. Germline loops: CDR1 LNHNV, CDR2 YYDKDF (reference sequence). This CDR3 reads CATSNPSSAETQYF. The CDR3 coding sequence is TGTGCCACCAGCAACCCGTCTAGCGCAGAGACCCAGTACTTC. The whole variable domain, filled in from reference TRBV15 and TRBJ2-5, reads DAMVIQNPRYQVTQFGKPVTLSCSQTLNHNVMYWYQQKSSQAPKLLFHYYDKDFNNEADTPDNFQSRRPNTSFCFLDIRSPGLGDTAMYLCATSNPSSAETQYFGPGTRLLVL.

CDR3 DNA: TGCGCCAGCAGCTTGACCCCGGGACAGTCCTCTGGAAACACCATATATTTT. This translates into CASSLTPGQSSGNTIYF. The chain couples TRBV5-1 to TRBJ1-3; 7 nucleotides align to TRBD1. This CDR3 contains 17 residues. The germline gives CDR1 SGHRS, CDR2 YFSETQ. With V trimmed by 1 base and J by 0 bases, 7 bases remained unmatched.

The gene calls are TRBV7-9 and TRBJ2-7, with D perhaps matching TRBD2 (5 bases). The germline CDR1 and CDR2 sequences are SEHNR and FQNEAQ (reference sequence). Deletions cut 6 bases from V and 2 bases from J, with 14 bases between. This CDR3 spans 14 amino acids. The CDR3 loop reads CASSSGGFPYEQYF. Here the CDR3 DNA reads TGTGCCAGCAGTTCCGGCGGGTTTCCCTACGAGCAGTACTTC.

In the case of this clone: Other DNA variants within this sample encode the same CDR3. This chain connects TRBV2 to TRBJ1-5; D might be TRBD1 (5 bases). With 7 bases removed from V and 3 bases from J, the gap between germline ends came to 10 bases. The germline CDR1 and CDR2 sequences are SNHLY and FYNNEI. The CDR3 loop spans 13 amino acids. The DNA of the CDR3 is TGTGCCAGCAAACGGGACTCCAATCAGCCCCAGCATTTT. It codes for CASKRDSNQPQHF.

The gene calls are TRBV7-8 and TRBJ2-1, with a weak D call TRBD2 (6 bases). The CDR3 has 14 amino acids. The germline CDR1 and CDR2 sequences are SGHVS and FQNEAQ. Trimming cost V 1 base and J 12 bases, with 16 bases left between them. CDR3 sequence: CASSLERGKAVQFF. The CDR3 DNA sequence: TGTGCCAGCAGCTTAGAACGGGGGAAGGCGGTGCAGTTCTTC. The entire variable domain, with the rest obtained from reference TRBV7-8 and TRBJ2-1, is as follows: GAGVSQSPRYKVAKRGQDVALRCDPISGHVSLFWYQQALGQGPEFLTYFQNEAQLDKSGLPSDRFFAERPEGSVSTLKIQRTQQEDSAVYLCASSLERGKAVQFFGPGTRLTVL.

This clone has a handful of counts. The CDR3 region is CASRTGQGANGELFF. DNA for the CDR3: TGTGCCAGCAGGACGGGGCAGGGGGCAAACGGGGAGCTGTTTTTT. J is TRBJ2-2 and V is TRBV27; 8 nucleotides line up with TRBD1. This CDR3 region has 15 residues. Germline V gene lookup returns CDR1 MNHEY and CDR2 SMNVEV (reference sequence). Unmatched junction bases numbered 10, after V lost 6 bases and J lost 7 bases.

This clone was counted only a few times. The chain combines TRBV29-1 with TRBJ2-7; TRBD1 agrees at 7 bases. CDR1 SQVTM and CDR2 ANQGSEA come from the germline V gene. This CDR3 is built from 12 residues. The J segment lost 2 bases and the V segment lost 4 bases, leaving 2 bases of the junction unmatched. CDR3 protein: CSVVQGAYEQYF. CDR3 nucleotides: TGCAGCGTTGTGCAGGGGGCCTACGAGCAGTACTTC.

The chain is built from TRBV11-2 and TRBJ1-1; 7 bases match TRBD1. V lost 6 bases to trimming and J lost 2 bases; unmatched junction nucleotides: 12. This CDR3 comprises 16 residues. The V gene's germline CDR1 is SGHAT and CDR2 FQNNGV. The CDR3, as DNA: TGTGCCAGCAGTCGGATAGGGGGCGCTTTTAACACTGAAGCTTTCTTT. Amino acids: CASSRIGGAFNTEAFF.

This rearrangement joins TRBV6-1 to TRBJ1-2, with D possibly TRBD1 on 5 matching bases. Germline V gene data show CDR1 as MNHNS and CDR2 as SASEGT. With 2 bases removed from V and 6 bases from J, the gap between germline ends came to 19 bases. The CDR3 length is 16 residues. The CDR3 loop is CASSELFREGLDGYTF. In nucleotides, the CDR3 is TGTGCCAGCAGTGAATTGTTTAGGGAGGGACTAGATGGCTACACCTTC.

The gene calls are TRBV4-3 and TRBJ2-5, with 7 positions matching TRBD2. The ends lost 0 bases at V and 9 bases at J; junction bases unmatched: 10. In germline, CDR1 is LGHNA, CDR2 YSLEER. The CDR3 contains 15 residues. CDR3 region: CASSQEGSGKRAQYF. The DNA for the CDR3 is TGCGCCAGCAGCCAAGAAGGGAGCGGGAAGAGGGCCCAGTACTTC.